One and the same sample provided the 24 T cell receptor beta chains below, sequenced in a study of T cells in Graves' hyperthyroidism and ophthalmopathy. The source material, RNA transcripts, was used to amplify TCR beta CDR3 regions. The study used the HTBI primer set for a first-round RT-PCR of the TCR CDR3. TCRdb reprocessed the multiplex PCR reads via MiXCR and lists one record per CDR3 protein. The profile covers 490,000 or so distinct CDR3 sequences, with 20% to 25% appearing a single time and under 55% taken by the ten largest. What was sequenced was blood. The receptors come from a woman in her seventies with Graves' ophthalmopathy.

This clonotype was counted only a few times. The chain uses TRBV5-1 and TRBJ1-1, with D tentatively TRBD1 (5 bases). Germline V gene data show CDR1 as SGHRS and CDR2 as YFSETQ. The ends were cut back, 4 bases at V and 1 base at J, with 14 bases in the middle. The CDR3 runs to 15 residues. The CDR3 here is CASSRTYGGNTEAFF. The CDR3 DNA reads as TGCGCCAGCAGCCGGACCTATGGGGGGAACACTGAAGCTTTCTTT.

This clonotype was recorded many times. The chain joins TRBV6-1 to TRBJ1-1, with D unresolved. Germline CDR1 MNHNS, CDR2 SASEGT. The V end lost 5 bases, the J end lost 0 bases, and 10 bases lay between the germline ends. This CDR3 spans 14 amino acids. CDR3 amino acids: CASSLNRVNTEAFF. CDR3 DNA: TGTGCCAGCAGTTTAAACAGAGTGAACACTGAAGCTTTCTTT.

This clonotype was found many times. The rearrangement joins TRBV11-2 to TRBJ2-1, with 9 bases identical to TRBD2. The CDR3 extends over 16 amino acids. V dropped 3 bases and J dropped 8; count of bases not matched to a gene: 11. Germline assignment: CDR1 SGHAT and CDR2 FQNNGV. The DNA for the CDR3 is TGTGCCAGCAGCTTCCTAGCGGGAAGACTTGGGGATGAGCAGTTCTTC. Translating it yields CASSFLAGRLGDEQFF.

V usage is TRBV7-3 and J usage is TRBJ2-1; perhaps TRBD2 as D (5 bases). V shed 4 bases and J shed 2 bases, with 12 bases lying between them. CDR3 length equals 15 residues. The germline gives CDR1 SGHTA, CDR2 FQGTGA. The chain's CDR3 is CASSSGPGAYNEQFF. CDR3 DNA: TGTGCCAGCAGCTCCGGACCCGGGGCCTACAATGAGCAGTTCTTC.

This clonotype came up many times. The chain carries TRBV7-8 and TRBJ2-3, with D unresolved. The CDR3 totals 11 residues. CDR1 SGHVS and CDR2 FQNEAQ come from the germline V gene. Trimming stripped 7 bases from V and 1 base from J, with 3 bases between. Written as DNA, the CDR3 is TGTGCCAGCAAAGGCACAGATACGCAGTATTTT. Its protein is CASKGTDTQYF.

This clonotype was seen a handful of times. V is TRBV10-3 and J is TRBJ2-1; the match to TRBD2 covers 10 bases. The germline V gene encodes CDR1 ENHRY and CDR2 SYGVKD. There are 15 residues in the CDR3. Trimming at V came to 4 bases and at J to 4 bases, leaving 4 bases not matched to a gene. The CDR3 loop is CAISVGLAVYNEQFF. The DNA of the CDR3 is TGTGCCATCAGTGTCGGACTAGCGGTTTACAATGAGCAGTTCTTC.

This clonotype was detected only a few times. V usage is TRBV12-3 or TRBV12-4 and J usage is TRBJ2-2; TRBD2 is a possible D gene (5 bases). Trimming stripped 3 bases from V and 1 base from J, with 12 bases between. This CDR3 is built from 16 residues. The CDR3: CASSFGAAQNTGELFF. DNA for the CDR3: TGTGCCAGCAGTTTCGGAGCGGCCCAGAACACCGGGGAGCTGTTTTTT.

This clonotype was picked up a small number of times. CDR3 sequence (DNA): TGCAGTGCTAGAGAACCCGGGCAGGTCTATGGCTACACCTTC. It yields the protein CSAREPGQVYGYTF. The rearrangement links TRBV20-1 to TRBJ1-2; the D is unclear. There are 14 residues in the CDR3. The germline V gene encodes CDR1 DFQATT and CDR2 SNEGSKA (reference sequence). V shed 0 bases and J shed 4 bases, with 12 bases lying between them.

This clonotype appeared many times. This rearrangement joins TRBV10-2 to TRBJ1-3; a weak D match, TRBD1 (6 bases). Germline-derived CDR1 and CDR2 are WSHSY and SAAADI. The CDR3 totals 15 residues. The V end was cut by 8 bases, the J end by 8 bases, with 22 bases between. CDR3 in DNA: TGCGCCAGCCAGGGGCGAGAGGAATGGGGAGACACCATATATTTT. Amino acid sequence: CASQGREEWGDTIYF.

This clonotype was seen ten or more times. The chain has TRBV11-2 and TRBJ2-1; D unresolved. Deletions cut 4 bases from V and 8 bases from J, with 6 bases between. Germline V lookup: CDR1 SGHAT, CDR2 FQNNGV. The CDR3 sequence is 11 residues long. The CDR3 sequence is CASSSVDEQFF. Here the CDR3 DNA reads TGTGCCAGCAGCTCGGTAGATGAGCAGTTCTTC.

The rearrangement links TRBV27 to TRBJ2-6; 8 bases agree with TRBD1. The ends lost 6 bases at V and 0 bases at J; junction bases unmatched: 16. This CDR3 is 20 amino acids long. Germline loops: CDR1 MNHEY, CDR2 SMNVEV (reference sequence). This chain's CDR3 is CASRRSGGTGVPSGANVLTF. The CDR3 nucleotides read TGTGCCAGCAGAAGAAGTGGCGGGACAGGAGTCCCCTCTGGGGCCAACGTCCTGACTTTC.

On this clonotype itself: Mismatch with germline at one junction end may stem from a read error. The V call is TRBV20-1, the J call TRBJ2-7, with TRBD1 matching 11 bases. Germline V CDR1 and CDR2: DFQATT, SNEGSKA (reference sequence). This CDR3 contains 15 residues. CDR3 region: CNARSFGTGGYEQYF. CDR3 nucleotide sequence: TGCAATGCTAGATCCTTCGGGACAGGGGGATACGAGCAGTACTTC.

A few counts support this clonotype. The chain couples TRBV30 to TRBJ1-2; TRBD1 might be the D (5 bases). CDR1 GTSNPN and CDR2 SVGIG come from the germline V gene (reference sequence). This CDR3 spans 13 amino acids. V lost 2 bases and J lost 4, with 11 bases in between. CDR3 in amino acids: CAWSPAQVYGYTF. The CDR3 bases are TGTGCCTGGAGTCCGGCACAGGTCTATGGCTACACCTTC.

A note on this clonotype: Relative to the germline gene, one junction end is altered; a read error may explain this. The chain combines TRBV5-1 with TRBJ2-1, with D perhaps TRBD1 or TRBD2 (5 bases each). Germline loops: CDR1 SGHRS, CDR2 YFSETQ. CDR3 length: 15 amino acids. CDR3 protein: CASSWILQGDNEQFF. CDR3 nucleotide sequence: TGTGCCAGCAGCTGGATTTTGCAGGGAGACAATGAGCAGTTCTTC.

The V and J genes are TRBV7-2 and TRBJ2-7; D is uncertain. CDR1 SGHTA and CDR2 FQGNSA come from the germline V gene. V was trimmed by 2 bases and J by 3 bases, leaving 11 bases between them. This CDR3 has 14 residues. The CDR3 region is CASSLYVKFYEQYF. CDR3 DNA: TGTGCCAGCAGCTTATACGTTAAGTTCTACGAGCAGTACTTC.

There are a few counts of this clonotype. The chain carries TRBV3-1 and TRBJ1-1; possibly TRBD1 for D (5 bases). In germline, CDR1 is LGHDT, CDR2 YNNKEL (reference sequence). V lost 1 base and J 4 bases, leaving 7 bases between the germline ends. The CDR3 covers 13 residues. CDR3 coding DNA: TGTGCCAGCAGCCAAGCTCAGGGCACTGAAGCTTTCTTT. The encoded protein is CASSQAQGTEAFF.

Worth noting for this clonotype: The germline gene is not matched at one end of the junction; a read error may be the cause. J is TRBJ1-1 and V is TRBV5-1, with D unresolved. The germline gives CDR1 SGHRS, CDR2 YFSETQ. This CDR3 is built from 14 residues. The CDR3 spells CVSSLAGQNTEAFF. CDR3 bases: TGCGTCAGCAGCTTGGCCGGGCAGAACACTGAAGCTTTCTTT.

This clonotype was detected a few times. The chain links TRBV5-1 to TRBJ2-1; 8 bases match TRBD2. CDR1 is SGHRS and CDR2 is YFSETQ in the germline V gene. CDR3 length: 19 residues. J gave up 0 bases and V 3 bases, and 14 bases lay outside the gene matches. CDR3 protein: CASSSGLAPRSSSYNEQFF. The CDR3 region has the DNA TGCGCCAGCAGCTCCGGACTAGCACCCAGGTCGAGCTCCTACAATGAGCAGTTCTTC.

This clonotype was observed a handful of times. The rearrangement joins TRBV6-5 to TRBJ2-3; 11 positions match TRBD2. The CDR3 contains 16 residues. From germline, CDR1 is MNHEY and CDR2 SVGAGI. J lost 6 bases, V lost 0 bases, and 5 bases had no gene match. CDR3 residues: CASSYSSASGRDTQYF. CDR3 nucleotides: TGTGCCAGCAGTTACTCGTCGGCTAGCGGGAGGGATACGCAGTATTTT.

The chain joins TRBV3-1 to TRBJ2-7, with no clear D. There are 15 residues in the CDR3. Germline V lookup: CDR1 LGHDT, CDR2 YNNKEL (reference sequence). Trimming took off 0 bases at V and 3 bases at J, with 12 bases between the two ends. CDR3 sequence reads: CASSQEVGGDYEQYF. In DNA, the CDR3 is TGTGCCAGCAGCCAAGAAGTAGGTGGAGACTACGAGCAGTACTTC.

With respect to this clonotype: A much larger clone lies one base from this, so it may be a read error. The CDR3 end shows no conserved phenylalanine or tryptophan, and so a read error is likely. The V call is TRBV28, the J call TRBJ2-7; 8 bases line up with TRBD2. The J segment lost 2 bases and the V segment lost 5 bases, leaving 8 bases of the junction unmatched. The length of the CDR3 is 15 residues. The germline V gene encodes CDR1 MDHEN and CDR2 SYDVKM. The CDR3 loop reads CASSPDGSGAYEQYS. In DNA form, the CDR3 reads TGTGCCAGCAGTCCCGATGGTAGCGGGGCCTACGAGCAGTACTCC.

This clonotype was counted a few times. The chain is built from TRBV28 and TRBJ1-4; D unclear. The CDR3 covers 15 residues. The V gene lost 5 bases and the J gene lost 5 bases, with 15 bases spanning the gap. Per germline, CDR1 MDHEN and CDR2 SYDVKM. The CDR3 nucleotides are TGTGCCAGCAGTCCCTCAGGACGGCTAAATGAAAAACTGTTTTTT. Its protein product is CASSPSGRLNEKLFF.

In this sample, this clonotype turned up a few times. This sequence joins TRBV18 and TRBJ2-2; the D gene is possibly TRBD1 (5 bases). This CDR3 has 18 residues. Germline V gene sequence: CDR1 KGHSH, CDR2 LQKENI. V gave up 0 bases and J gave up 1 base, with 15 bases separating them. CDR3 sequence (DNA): TGTGCCAGCTCACCACCGGTTGGCTCAGGGCAGAACACCGGGGAGCTGTTTTTT. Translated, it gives CASSPPVGSGQNTGELFF. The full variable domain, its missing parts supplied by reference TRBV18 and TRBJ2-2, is NAGVMQNPRHLVRRRGQEARLRCSPMKGHSHVYWYRQLPEEGLKFMVYLQKENIIDESGMPKERFSAEFPKEGPSILRIQQVVRGDSAAYFCASSPPVGSGQNTGELFFGEGSRLTVL.

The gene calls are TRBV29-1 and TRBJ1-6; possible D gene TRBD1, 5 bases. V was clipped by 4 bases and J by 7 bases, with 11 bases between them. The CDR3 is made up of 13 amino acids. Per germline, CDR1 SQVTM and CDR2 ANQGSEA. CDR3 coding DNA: TGCAGCGTTGCGGACAACCCAAATTCACCCCTCCACTTT. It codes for CSVADNPNSPLHF.